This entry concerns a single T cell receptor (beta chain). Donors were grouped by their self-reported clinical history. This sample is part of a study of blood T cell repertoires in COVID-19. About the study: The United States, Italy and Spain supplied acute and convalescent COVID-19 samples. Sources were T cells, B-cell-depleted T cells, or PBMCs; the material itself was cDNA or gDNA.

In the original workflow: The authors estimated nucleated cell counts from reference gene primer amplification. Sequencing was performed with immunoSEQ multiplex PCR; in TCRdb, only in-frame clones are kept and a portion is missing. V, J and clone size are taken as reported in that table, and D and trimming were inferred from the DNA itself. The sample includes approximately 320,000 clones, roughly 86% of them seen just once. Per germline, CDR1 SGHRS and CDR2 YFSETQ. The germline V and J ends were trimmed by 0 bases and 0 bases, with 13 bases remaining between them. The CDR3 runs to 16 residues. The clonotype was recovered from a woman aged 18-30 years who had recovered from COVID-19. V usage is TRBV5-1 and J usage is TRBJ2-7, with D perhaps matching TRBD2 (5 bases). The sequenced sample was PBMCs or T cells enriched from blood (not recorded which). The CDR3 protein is CASSLVGRGRSYEQYF. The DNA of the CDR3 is TGCGCCAGCAGCTTGGTGGGTCGGGGTCGCTCCTACGAGCAGTACTTC.